What follows are 28 T cell receptor beta chains derived from one specimen sequenced in a study of cytomegalovirus exposure and HLA in healthy donors. The study ran its PCR with 60 Vbeta and 13 Jbeta primers. The table came from immunoSEQ multiplex PCR; TCRdb's copy has only in-frame clones and leaves some out. The profile shows around 150,000 clones, around 75% of them singletons. Sequencing input: PBMCs. These receptors all come from a male donor in good health and CMV-seronegative.

CDR3 amino acids: CASGPGLGQTYEQYF. The CDR3 nucleotides read TGTGCCAGCGGACCAGGGTTGGGACAAACCTACGAGCAGTACTTC. This rearrangement joins TRBV9 to TRBJ2-7; a possible D gene is TRBD1 (6 bases). Trimming stripped 7 bases from V and 2 bases from J, with 19 bases between. The CDR3 totals 15 residues. Germline V gene lookup returns CDR1 SGDLS and CDR2 YYNGEE.

This rearrangement joins TRBV7-2 to TRBJ2-1; D is uncertain. Trimming shortened V by 0 bases and J by 5 bases, and 5 bases separated the two germline ends. The CDR3 has 13 residues. Looked up from germline, CDR1 is SGHTA and CDR2 is FQGNSA. The CDR3: CASSLATHNEQFF. Written as DNA, the CDR3 is TGTGCCAGCAGCTTAGCGACTCACAATGAGCAGTTCTTC.

This chain uses TRBV7-7 with TRBJ2-1, with TRBD2 matching over 14 bases. CDR3 length: 16 amino acids. CDR1 is SSHAT, CDR2 FNYEAQ, per germline (reference sequence). The V segment lost 6 bases and the J segment 10 bases; nucleotides outside the gene matches: 11. The CDR3 DNA reads TGTGCCAGCAGTTGGGGGGGGACTAGCGGGAGTGAAGAGCAGTTCTTC. It codes for CASSWGGTSGSEEQFF.

This clone occurred once. The chain employs TRBV4-1 and TRBJ1-4, with 9 bases aligning to TRBD1. After removal of 2 bases from V and 6 bases from J, the junction contained 10 bases not matched to a gene. The length of the CDR3 is 17 residues. Germline V gives CDR1 MGHRA, CDR2 YSYEKL. CDR3 coding DNA: TGCGCCAGCAGCCAACCGCCGGGGGACAGGGCCGATGAAAAACTGTTTTTT. This gives the protein CASSQPPGDRADEKLFF.

The chain couples TRBV5-1 to TRBJ2-7; D possibly corresponds to TRBD2 (5 bases). Germline lookup yields CDR1 SGHRS and CDR2 YFSETQ. The CDR3 runs to 13 residues. V shed 2 bases and J shed 2 bases, with 8 bases lying between them. CDR3 DNA: TGCGCCAGCAGCTTATCCGGGGCCTACGAGCAGTACTTC. Translating gives CASSLSGAYEQYF.

This clone was seen more than once but under ten times. The chain joins TRBV12-5 to TRBJ2-1; TRBD1 aligns across 11 bases. With 7 bases clipped from V and 7 bases from J, the junction kept 9 bases outside the gene matches. The CDR3 runs 15 residues. Germline V gives CDR1 LGHNT, CDR2 FRNRAP. CDR3 bases: TGTGCTAGTGTCCCACGGGACAGGGGGGGAAATGAGCAGTTCTTC. Amino acids: CASVPRDRGGNEQFF.

The gene calls are TRBV5-1 and TRBJ2-4; possible D gene TRBD1, 5 bases. Germline values: CDR1 SGHRS, CDR2 YFSETQ. Trimming removed 5 bases from V and 8 bases from J, with 14 bases in between. The CDR3 covers 13 residues. The CDR3, as DNA: TGCGCCAGCAGTTTCGACAGTGGGGACATTCAGTACTTC. Amino acids: CASSFDSGDIQYF.

This clone was found a few times. In DNA, the CDR3 is TGTGCCAGCAGCGAGACTAGCGGGGCCCAAGAGACCCAGTACTTC. As protein: CASSETSGAQETQYF. This chain joins TRBV11-2 and TRBJ2-5; TRBD2 matches 11 bases. The CDR3 is 15 amino acids. CDR1 and CDR2 (germline): SGHAT, FQNNGV. Trimming took 5 bases from V and 1 from J; bases not matched to a gene: 3.

The chain employs TRBV6-1 and TRBJ2-7; 9 positions agree with TRBD1. CDR3 length: 13 residues. Germline V gives CDR1 MNHNS, CDR2 SASEGT. J was trimmed by 7 bases and V by 7 bases; bases with no gene match: 8. CDR3 loop: CASNRGQGPEQYF. CDR3 sequence (DNA): TGTGCCAGCAACCGAGGACAGGGGCCTGAGCAGTACTTC.

This chain connects TRBV27 to TRBJ1-6, with D perhaps TRBD1 (6 bases). Germline CDR1 MNHEY, CDR2 SMNVEV (reference sequence). The CDR3 length is 14 residues. The V and J ends lost 4 bases and 4 bases respectively, with 8 bases between them. The CDR3 is CASSSDRYNSPLHF. CDR3 nucleotide sequence: TGTGCCAGCAGTTCGGACAGATATAATTCACCCCTCCACTTT.

The chain couples TRBV6-5 to TRBJ2-5; 10 nucleotides match TRBD1. TRBJ2-7 matches the DNA end more closely, so the J call is doubtful. The CDR3 covers 15 residues. CDR1 MNHEY and CDR2 SVGAGI come from the germline V gene. The CDR3 nucleotides read TGTGCCAGCAGTTACGGGACAGGGGCCTCCTACGAGCAGTACTTC. This codes for CASSYGTGASYEQYF.

In nucleotides, the CDR3 is TGTGCCAGCAGCCACAGGGTAACCGGGGAGCTGTTTTTT. Translation: CASSHRVTGELFF. The gene calls are TRBV11-3 and TRBJ2-2; tentatively, D is TRBD1 (6 bases). Germline V gene lookup returns CDR1 SGHNT and CDR2 YENEEA. Trimming stripped 5 bases from V and 5 bases from J, with 9 bases between. The CDR3 runs 13 residues.

This sequence joins TRBV7-9 and TRBJ2-1; TRBD2 aligns across 9 bases. With V trimmed by 0 bases and J by 5 bases, 5 bases remained unmatched. This CDR3 region has 16 residues. Looked up from germline, CDR1 is SEHNR and CDR2 is FQNEAQ (reference sequence). CDR3 nucleotides: TGTGCCAGCAGCTTAGCGGGGACTAGCCTTAACAATGAGCAGTTCTTC. It yields the protein CASSLAGTSLNNEQFF.

This chain connects TRBV4-1 to TRBJ2-1, with 9 positions matching TRBD2. The V gene's germline CDR1 is MGHRA and CDR2 YSYEKL. Losses at the gene ends were 6 bases for V and 9 bases for J; bases not matched to a gene: 6. CDR3 length equals 13 residues. DNA of the CDR3: TGCGCCAGCAGACGAAGCGGGGGGATTGAGCAGTTCTTC. Translating gives CASRRSGGIEQFF.

Turning to this clone: Relative to the germline gene, one junction end is altered; a read error may explain this. This rearrangement joins TRBV2 to TRBJ1-1; perhaps TRBD1 as D (5 bases). Germline V gene lookup returns CDR1 SNHLY and CDR2 FYNNEI. The CDR3 runs 10 residues. The CDR3 coding sequence is TGTGCCAGCAGGGTTGTTGGGGCCCTTTTT. Amino acids: CASRVVGALF.

J is TRBJ2-1 and V is TRBV2, with 8 bases identical to TRBD1. Trimming at V came to 6 bases and at J to 4 bases, leaving 5 bases not matched to a gene. Germline CDR1 reads SNHLY; CDR2 reads FYNNEI. The CDR3 is 14 residues long. The CDR3 DNA reads TGTGCCAGCAGGAACAGGGGGTGGTACAATGAGCAGTTCTTC. This gives the protein CASRNRGWYNEQFF.

The CDR3 DNA sequence: TGTGCCAGTAGTATTTCCCCCCAGACAGATACGCAGTATTTT. Its translation is CASSISPQTDTQYF. The rearrangement joins TRBV19 to TRBJ2-3; D unclear. Germline V gene lookup returns CDR1 LNHDA and CDR2 SQIVND (reference sequence). Trimming cost V 3 bases and J 3 bases, with 10 bases left between them. The CDR3 totals 14 residues.

CDR3 DNA: TGTGCCAGCAGCCATACCGGGACAGGGGGTGGCGGGGAGCTGTTTTTT. Protein product: CASSHTGTGGGGELFF. The rearrangement uses TRBV5-6 and TRBJ2-2, with TRBD1 matching over 11 bases. V gave up 4 bases and J gave up 7 bases; unmatched junction bases: 9. The CDR3 covers 16 residues. CDR1 is SGHDT and CDR2 is YYEEEE in the germline V gene.

Worth noting for this clone: Other DNA sequences of this sample code for an identical CDR3. The CDR3 reads CASSLGQNTGELFF. The CDR3 DNA reads as TGTGCCAGCAGCTTAGGGCAGAACACCGGGGAGCTGTTTTTT. The chain uses TRBV7-8 and TRBJ2-2; D not resolved. The CDR3 totals 14 residues. The germline CDR1 and CDR2 sequences are SGHVS and FQNEAQ. With 1 base removed from V and 1 base from J, the gap between germline ends came to 4 bases.

The rearrangement uses TRBV9 and TRBJ1-6, with TRBD1 identical over 8 bases. Germline V lookup: CDR1 SGDLS, CDR2 YYNGEE. V shed 0 bases and J 2 bases; nucleotides not matched to a gene: 4. The CDR3 extends over 17 amino acids. Here the CDR3 reads CASSVAGGNTYNSPLHF. The CDR3 nucleotides read TGTGCCAGCAGCGTAGCAGGGGGCAACACCTATAATTCACCCCTCCACTTT.

This clone was observed once. This rearrangement joins TRBV7-3 to TRBJ2-7; 10 nucleotides line up with TRBD2. The CDR3 is made up of 15 amino acids. J lost 6 bases, V lost 5 bases, and 10 bases had no gene match. CDR1 and CDR2 (germline): SGHTA, FQGTGA. The CDR3 region is CASSPGAGGGFEQYF. CDR3 DNA sequence: TGTGCCAGCAGCCCGGGAGCGGGAGGGGGTTTCGAGCAGTACTTC.

The chain combines TRBV5-6 with TRBJ2-5; 12 bases line up with TRBD1. CDR1 SGHDT and CDR2 YYEEEE come from the germline V gene. The CDR3 contains 16 residues. With V trimmed by 1 base and J by 6 bases, 7 bases remained unmatched. The CDR3 DNA reads as TGTGCCAGCAGCTTGTGGGACAGGGGGCTCGGGCAGACCCAGTACTTC. It translates to CASSLWDRGLGQTQYF. Based on the CDR3 plus reference TRBV5-6 and TRBJ2-5, the full variable domain is DAGVTQSPTHLIKTRGQQVTLRCSPKSGHDTVSWYQQALGQGPQFIFQYYEEEERQRGNFPDRFSGHQFPNYSSELNVNALLLGDSALYLCASSLWDRGLGQTQYFGPGTRLLVL.

This chain joins TRBV6-5 and TRBJ2-3; TRBD2 aligns across 8 bases. The length of the CDR3 is 14 residues. V was clipped by 6 bases and J by 4 bases; unmatched bases: 6. Germline-derived CDR1 and CDR2 are MNHEY and SVGAGI. DNA of the CDR3: TGTGCCAGCAGAAGGGCGGGAGGCGCAGATACGCAGTATTTT. It yields the protein CASRRAGGADTQYF.

Written as DNA, the CDR3 is TGTGCCAGCAGCCGTGATCCGGGACTTAGCACAGATACGCAGTATTTT. This encodes CASSRDPGLSTDTQYF. The chain carries TRBV5-4 and TRBJ2-3; D is possibly TRBD2 (6 bases). Germline values: CDR1 SGHNT, CDR2 YYREEE (reference sequence). The V and J ends lost 4 bases and 0 bases respectively, with 15 bases between them. The CDR3 sequence is 16 residues long.

The V call is TRBV5-6, the J call TRBJ2-5, with D possibly TRBD2 on 5 matching bases. This CDR3 has 15 residues. The germline V and J ends were trimmed by 4 bases and 4 bases, with 17 bases remaining between them. The V gene's germline CDR1 is SGHDT and CDR2 YYEEEE. DNA for the CDR3: TGTGCCAGCAGCCTTAGGACTCTAGGTGGAGAGACCCAGTACTTC. It is translated as CASSLRTLGGETQYF.

This clone occurred a few times. The gene calls are TRBV6-6 and TRBJ1-5; D ambiguous. CDR1 is MNHNY, CDR2 SVGAGI, per germline (reference sequence). Trimming stripped 2 bases from V and 6 bases from J, with 14 bases between. The CDR3 has 15 residues. Here the CDR3 reads CASSYLGEVSQPQHF. The CDR3 nucleotides are TGTGCCAGCAGTTACCTTGGGGAGGTGAGTCAGCCCCAGCATTTT.

The rearrangement joins TRBV5-1 to TRBJ1-1; D call uncertain. Germline lookup yields CDR1 SGHRS and CDR2 YFSETQ. The CDR3 contains 14 residues. V shed 0 bases and J shed 1 base, with 7 bases lying between them. CDR3 residues: CASSLGGPNTEAFF. In DNA form, the CDR3 reads TGCGCCAGCAGCTTGGGAGGGCCGAACACTGAAGCTTTCTTT.

V gene TRBV6-6 combines with J gene TRBJ1-1, with 8 bases that match TRBD1. This CDR3 has 13 residues. V trimming: 7 bases; J trimming: 1 base; junction bases outside the gene matches: 2. Per the germline V gene, CDR1 is MNHNY and CDR2 is SVGAGI (reference sequence). This CDR3 reads CASNDRGNTEAFF. The CDR3 nucleotides are TGTGCCAGCAATGACAGGGGGAACACTGAAGCTTTCTTT.